These T cell receptor beta chains were read from a single sample in a study of blood T cell repertoires in COVID-19. Only in-frame clones appear in the TCRdb table, and some are missing; sequencing was by immunoSEQ multiplex PCR. The table records about 160,000 clones, about 74% of them present only once. The sequenced material came from peripheral blood. The source of these receptors is a man in his sixties with acute or convalescent COVID-19. Each CDR3 is given with its conserved first and last residue. D genes are given only for firm matches. Rows give clone size only sometimes, using once, few, many, or a class for an expanded clone.

V	J	size	D	DNA	CDR3
TRBV5-1	TRBJ2-7	few	-	TGCGCCAGCAGCCAATGGGACAAGACCTACGAGCAGTACTTC	CASSQWDKTYEQYF
TRBV7-2	TRBJ2-1	once	TRBD1	TGTGCCAGCAGACCCTCGGGCAACCGGGACAGCAATGAGCAGTTCTTC	CASRPSGNRDSNEQFF
TRBV7-2	TRBJ1-4	few	-	TGTGCCAGCACCGGGGAAGAAAAACTGTTTTTT	CASTGEEKLFF
TRBV27	TRBJ2-7	-	-	TGTGCCAGCAGTTTAGGGCAGGACTACGAGCAGTACTTC	CASSLGQDYEQYF
TRBV19	TRBJ2-3	-	TRBD1	TGTGCCAGTAAGACAGGGGCAACAGATACGCAGTATTTT	CASKTGATDTQYF
TRBV6-5	TRBJ2-5	-	-	TGTGCCAGCAGCTCTTATGGGGGCGGGGAGACCCAGTACTTC	CASSSYGGGETQYF
TRBV28	TRBJ1-2	-	-	TGTGCCAGCAGTTTATTACAGACCCCTTACACCTTC	CASSLLQTPYTF
TRBV3-1/TRBV3-2	TRBJ2-7	-	TRBD1	TGTGCCAGCAGCCCGACAGGGGCCTACGAGCAGTACTTC	CASSPTGAYEQYF
TRBV27	TRBJ2-1	-	-	TGTGCCAGCAGTTTATCTCGGACATACAATGAGCAGTTCTTC	CASSLSRTYNEQFF
TRBV12-2	TRBJ2-1	-	-	TGTGCAAGTCGCTTATGGACAGAGCTCTACAATGAGCAGTTCTTC	CASRLWTELYNEQFF
TRBV9	TRBJ2-7	-	-	TGTGCCAGCAGCGCCGAACAGGCCACCTACGAGCAGTACTTC	CASSAEQATYEQYF
TRBV7-6	TRBJ2-1	-	TRBD2	TGTGCCAGCAGCTCACCCGGGGGGGATGAGCAGTTCTTC	CASSSPGGDEQFF
TRBV11-2	TRBJ2-3	-	-	TGTGCCGGCAGCCCCGGACACCGAAGCACAGATACGCAGTATTTT	CAGSPGHRSTDTQYF
TRBV6-1	TRBJ2-1	few	-	TGTGCCAGCAGTGAAGCCCTGATTCGGGTGGATGAGCAGTTCTTC	CASSEALIRVDEQFF
TRBV3-1/TRBV3-2	TRBJ2-7	once	-	TGTGCCAGCAGCCAAGATGCGGACATGACCTACGAGCAGTACTTC	CASSQDADMTYEQYF
TRBV5-1	TRBJ2-2	-	-	TGCGCCAGCAGCTTGGGGCAGAGCGTGGGCACCGGGGAGCTGTTTTTT	CASSLGQSVGTGELFF
TRBV27	TRBJ2-5	-	-	TGTGCCAGCAGTTTACAGGGAGGAGAGACCCAGTACTTC	CASSLQGGETQYF
TRBV30	TRBJ2-7	-	TRBD2	TGTGCTTGGAGTGTCACGGGAGGATACTACGAGCAGTACTTC	CAWSVTGGYYEQYF
TRBV7-2	TRBJ2-5	few	TRBD2	TGTGCCAGCAGTCCCATAGGGGCTAGCGGGGGGTGGGAGACCCAGTACTTC	CASSPIGASGGWETQYF
TRBV4-3	TRBJ2-3	-	TRBD2	TGCGCCAGCAGCCCCGGACTAGCGGGGGCGCCAACAGATACGCAGTATTTT	CASSPGLAGAPTDTQYF
TRBV14	TRBJ2-1	-	-	TGTGCCAGCAGCCAAATCGGACAGCCCAACAATGAGCAGTTCTTC	CASSQIGQPNNEQFF
TRBV5-1	TRBJ1-5	few	-	TGCGCCAGCAGCTTGGACTGGGCGGGGGAGAAGCATTTT	CASSLDWAGEKHF
TRBV28	TRBJ2-5	-	TRBD2	TGTGCCAGCAGGCGCGGTAGCGGGGGCGGCCAAGAGACCCAGTACTTC	CASRRGSGGGQETQYF
TRBV11-2	TRBJ2-2	-	-	TGTGCCAGCAGCTTCTCCCGGGACACCGGGGAGCTGTTTTTT	CASSFSRDTGELFF
TRBV5-1	TRBJ1-4	-	-	TGCGCCAGCAGCTTGGACAGGTCTAATGAAAAACTGTTTTTT	CASSLDRSNEKLFF
TRBV5-5	TRBJ2-5	-	TRBD2	TGTGCCAGCAGCCCCGGGGCTAGCGGGGGCCACCAAGAGACCCAGTACTTC	CASSPGASGGHQETQYF
TRBV11-3	TRBJ2-3	-	TRBD2	TGTGCCAGCAGCTCTAGAGCGGGGGGATCCCCAGATACGCAGTATTTT	CASSSRAGGSPDTQYF
TRBV2	TRBJ1-1	-	-	TGTGCCAGCAGTGCCCCGGTTGGGAACACTGAAGCTTTCTTT	CASSAPVGNTEAFF
TRBV11-2	TRBJ2-7	-	-	TGTGCCAGCAGCTTAGAGGCAGGCGATGCATACGAGCAGTACTTC	CASSLEAGDAYEQYF
TRBV11-2	TRBJ2-3	-	-	TGTGCCAGCAGCTTAGATAACAGGGCGTCAGATACGCAGTATTTT	CASSLDNRASDTQYF
TRBV10-2	TRBJ2-3	-	TRBD2	TGCGCCAGCAGTGAAACTAGCGGGGGCACAGATACGCAGTATTTT	CASSETSGGTDTQYF
TRBV12-3/TRBV12-4	TRBJ2-3	-	TRBD1	TGTGCCAGCAGTCCACAGGGGGATACGCAGTATTTT	CASSPQGDTQYF
TRBV28	TRBJ1-5	-	-	TGTGCCAGCACCTTGGGAGGGGCGGGGCAGCCCCAGCATTTT	CASTLGGAGQPQHF
TRBV5-6	TRBJ1-2	once	TRBD1	TGTGCCAGCAGCCGGACAGGGCGGGTTGGCTACACCTTC	CASSRTGRVGYTF
TRBV3-1/TRBV3-2	TRBJ2-6	few	TRBD1	TGTGCCAGCAGCCAACTGACAGGGCGGTCTGGGGCCAACGTCCTGACTTTC	CASSQLTGRSGANVLTF
TRBV20-1	TRBJ2-3	-	-	TGCAGTGCTAGAGCGACAGATACGCAGTATTTT	CSARATDTQYF
TRBV5-1	TRBJ2-5	-	TRBD2	TGCGCCAGCAGCTCTGGAGTACTAGCGGGGCCACAAGAGACCCAGTACTTC	CASSSGVLAGPQETQYF
TRBV6-5	TRBJ1-4	-	-	TGTGCCAGCAGACCCTCGGCAGGGGTAGAAAAACTGTTTTTT	CASRPSAGVEKLFF
TRBV3-1/TRBV3-2	TRBJ1-2	-	TRBD1	TGTGCCAGCAGCCCGTCGGACAGGGGGCTCTATGGCTACACCTTC	CASSPSDRGLYGYTF
TRBV4-3	TRBJ2-3	-	TRBD2	TGCGCCAGCAGTCTCGGACTAGCGGGGGAGAACGAGCAGTATTTT	CASSLGLAGENEQYF